This TCR beta chain comes out of a study of tumor and adjacent non-tumor tissue in lung cancer (dated by TCRdb to the late 2010s). General notes on the study: The cohort included some 11 adenocarcinoma, 2 squamous cell carcinoma and 1 small cell lung cancer patients. The approximately 15 patients were aged roughly 30 to 80 years, included ten or so men and 5 women, and had TNM stage I to III disease. Sequencing generated a total of more than 95,000,000 productive TCRbeta reads, averaging roughly 4.2 million reads per sample. The study compared bulk TCRbeta repertoires between lung tumor tissue and matched distant non-tumor lung tissue from over twelve lung cancer patients. Fewer than 35 paired specimens, one tumor and one normal lung sample per patient, were profiled by TCRbeta CDR3 sequencing. What the research found in general, with its limitations: The top 100 clones accounted for a significantly larger cumulative portion of the repertoire in normal lung than in tumor tissue. Significantly higher TCR diversity was found in younger patients, and higher tumor TCR diversity was associated with shorter overall and disease-free survival. Only around 15 patients were included in the cohort, and the need for larger samples and more detailed clinical data was noted by the authors. Peripheral blood was not sequenced, so blood TCRbeta repertoires were not examined in the lung cancer patients of the study. Neither the sequencing platform nor unique molecular identifiers are mentioned in the methods. TCR diversity (inverse Simpson) was significantly higher in tumor than in normal lung tissue (around 450 vs 150, P = 0.0075, Mann-Whitney U test).

Of note for this clonotype: Its antigen is not yet known. At one end, the junction sequence differs from germline, possibly due to a read error.

RNA was isolated from bulk, unsorted tissue, and RNA quality was assessed with a NanoDrop ND-1000 and an Agilent 2100. Newly diagnosed lung cancer patients without prior chemotherapy who had been admitted for thoracic surgery in China between August and November 2014 were enrolled as donors. Patients with previous radiotherapy or chemotherapy, or with another concurrent cancer, were excluded from the study. Surgical tissue pieces of about 1-2.1 cm3 were preserved in RNAlater solution and were kept at -80 degrees C until use. The CDR3 runs 13 amino acids, cysteine and phenylalanine included. CDR3 DNA only is kept here, 39 bases in frame from base 1. Libraries were constructed by multiplex PCR. Sequencing took place on an Illumina HiSeq 2500. Following protocols modified from ARM-PCR, the researchers constructed TCRbeta libraries through three rounds of nested PCR with primers (Table S4). Before sequencing, PCR products of 200-500 bp were excised from the gel and purified with the QIAquick gel extraction kit. As for the authors' bioinformatics: Reads were cleaned with Trimmomatic, merged with FLASH into complete CDR3 sequences, and assigned to V(D)J germline segments with MiTCR. VDJtools was used to compute clonal diversity as the inverse Simpson's index. In-frame sequences without a premature stop codon were defined as productive reads. Using fastp at Q25 and MiXCR, TCRdb reprocessed the public reads and kept productive beta chains. Each entry is one CDR3 protein sequence, shown with its most common DNA and genes. The V and J calls were not made by the authors but by TCRdb's processing. The sample includes 78,000 or so distinct CDR3 sequences, with around 85% observed a single time. The ten biggest clones cover about an eighth of the sample.

Recombination linked TRBV12-3 or TRBV12-4 to TRBJ1-6, with the D gene not clear enough to name. Source material: lung tumor tissue. This receptor was taken from a woman aged 45-59 years with non-small cell lung cancer. CDR3 region: CTSSSSSNSPFHF. Here is the DNA: TGTACCAGCAGTTCGAGTAGTAATTCACCCTTCCACTTT.